Presented here are 2 T cell receptor beta chains from one specimen sequenced in a study of blood T cell repertoires in COVID-19. Repertoires were generated with immunoSEQ multiplex PCR, while TCRdb's copy carries only in-frame clones and drops some. The data contain about 97,000 clones, about 83% of them seen just once; the ten biggest clones take up about 16%. Sequencing was carried out using peripheral blood. The origin of the receptors is a human donor in a cohort sampled during active COVID-19.

J is TRBJ2-1 and V is TRBV13, with D uncertain. The V gene lost 1 base and the J gene lost 8 bases, with 12 bases spanning the gap. The CDR3 loop spans 14 amino acids. Germline V gene sequence: CDR1 PRHDT, CDR2 FYEKMQ (reference sequence). CDR3 in DNA: TGTGCCAGCAGCTTAGACCTTCGTCGGGATGAGCAGTTCTTC. Translated: CASSLDLRRDEQFF.

V usage is TRBV3-1 (or the pseudogene TRBV3-2) and J usage is TRBJ2-7; D remains ambiguous. The germline V and J ends were trimmed by 0 bases and 8 bases, with 11 bases remaining between them. CDR3 size: 13 residues. Germline V gives CDR1 LGHDT, CDR2 YNNKEL (reference sequence). The CDR3 loop is CASSQEAGLQQYF. For the CDR3, the DNA is TGTGCCAGCAGCCAAGAAGCCGGGTTACAGCAGTACTTC.